The T cell receptor (beta chain) under discussion was sequenced for a study of CD8 T cells in ankylosing spondylitis. TCRdb re-derived calls from the 5' RACE reads in MiXCR, one entry per CDR3 protein. Counted here are around 130,000 distinct CDR3 sequences, roughly 17% occurring once; the ten biggest clones make up 30% to 35%. CDR1 MDHEN and CDR2 SYDVKM come from the germline V gene. Trimming removed 5 bases at V and 0 bases at J, with 15 bases between. The CDR3 consists of 16 residues. Study results and limitations: Earlier reports found some motif variants in synovial fluid and blood in reactive arthritis. Seemingly distinctive of ankylosing spondylitis blood was a TCR beta motif formed by eight highly homologous variants.

In this sample, this clonotype turned up many times. Its antigen is unknown. The chain links TRBV28 to TRBJ2-3, with D maybe TRBD1 (6 bases). Sample: blood, either unsorted or a sorted T cell fraction (not recorded which). The TCR sequence derives from a male donor with ankylosing spondylitis. CDR3 in amino acids: CASSTGTTTSTDTQYF. CDR3 in DNA: TGTGCCAGCAGTACCGGGACAACTACTAGCACAGATACGCAGTATTTT.